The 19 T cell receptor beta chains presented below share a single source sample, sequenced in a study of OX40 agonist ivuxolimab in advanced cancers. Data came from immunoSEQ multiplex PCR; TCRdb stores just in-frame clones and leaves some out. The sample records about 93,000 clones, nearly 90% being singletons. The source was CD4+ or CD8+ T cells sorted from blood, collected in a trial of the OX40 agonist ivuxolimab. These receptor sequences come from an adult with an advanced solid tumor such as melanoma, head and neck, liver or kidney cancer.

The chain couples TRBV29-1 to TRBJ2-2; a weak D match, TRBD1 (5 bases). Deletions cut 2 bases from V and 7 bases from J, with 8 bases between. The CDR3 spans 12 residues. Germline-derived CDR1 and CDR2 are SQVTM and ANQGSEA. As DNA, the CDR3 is TGCAGCGTTGAAAGGGGAAGCGGGGAGCTGTTTTTT. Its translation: CSVERGSGELFF.

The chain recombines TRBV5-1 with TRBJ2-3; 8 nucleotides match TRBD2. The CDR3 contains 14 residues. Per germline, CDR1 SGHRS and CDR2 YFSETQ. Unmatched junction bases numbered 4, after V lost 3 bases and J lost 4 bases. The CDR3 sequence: CASSSSGYPDTQYF. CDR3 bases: TGCGCCAGCAGCTCTAGCGGGTACCCAGATACGCAGTATTTT.

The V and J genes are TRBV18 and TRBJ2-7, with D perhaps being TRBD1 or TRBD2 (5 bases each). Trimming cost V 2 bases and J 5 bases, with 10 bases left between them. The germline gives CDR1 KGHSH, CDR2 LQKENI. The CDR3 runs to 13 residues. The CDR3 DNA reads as TGTGCCAGCTCACCAGGCAGGGACGACGAGCAGTACTTC. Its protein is CASSPGRDDEQYF.

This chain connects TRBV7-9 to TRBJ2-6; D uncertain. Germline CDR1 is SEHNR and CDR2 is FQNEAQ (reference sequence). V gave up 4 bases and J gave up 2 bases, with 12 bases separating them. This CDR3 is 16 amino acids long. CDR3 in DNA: TGTGCCAGCAGCTCCTTAGAAAAGGCTGGGGCCAACGTCCTGACTTTC. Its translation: CASSSLEKAGANVLTF. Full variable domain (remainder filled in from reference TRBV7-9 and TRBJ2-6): DTGVSQNPRHKITKRGQNVTFRCDPISEHNRLYWYRQTLGQGPEFLTYFQNEAQLEKSRLLSDRFSAERPKGSFSTLEIQRTEQGDSAMYLCASSSLEKAGANVLTFGAGSRLTVL.

CDR3 sequence: CASRPTGGNNQPQHF. CDR3 sequence (DNA): TGCGCCAGCCGACCCACGGGGGGGAACAATCAGCCCCAGCATTTT. The chain carries TRBV5-1 and TRBJ1-5; perhaps TRBD1 as D (5 bases). The CDR3 totals 15 residues. With 7 bases removed from V and 3 bases from J, the gap between germline ends came to 17 bases. The germline V gene has CDR1 SGHRS and CDR2 YFSETQ.

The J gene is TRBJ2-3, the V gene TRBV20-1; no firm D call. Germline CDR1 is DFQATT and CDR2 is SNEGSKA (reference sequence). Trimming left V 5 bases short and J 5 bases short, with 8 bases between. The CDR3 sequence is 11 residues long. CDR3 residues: CSAQPRDTQYF. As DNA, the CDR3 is TGCAGTGCTCAACCCAGAGATACGCAGTATTTT.

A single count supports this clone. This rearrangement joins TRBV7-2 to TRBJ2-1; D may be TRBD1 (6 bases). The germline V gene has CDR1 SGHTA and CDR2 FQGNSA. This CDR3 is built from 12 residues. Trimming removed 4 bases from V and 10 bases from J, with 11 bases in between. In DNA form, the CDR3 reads TGTGCCAGCAGCTACACAGGGCCCGAGCAGTTCTTC. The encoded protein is CASSYTGPEQFF. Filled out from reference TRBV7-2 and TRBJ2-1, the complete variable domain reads GAGVSQSPSNKVTEKGKDVELRCDPISGHTALYWYRQSLGQGLEFLIYFQGNSAPDKSGLPSDRFSAERTGGSVSTLTIQRTQQEDSAVYLCASSYTGPEQFFGPGTRLTVL.

The CDR3 is CASSSPADFTYEQYF. CDR3 DNA: TGTGCCAGCAGTTCCCCCGCCGATTTCACCTACGAGCAGTACTTC. The chain couples TRBV28 to TRBJ2-7; D gene unclear. Trimming pared 4 bases from V and 2 bases from J, leaving 15 bases between. Germline CDR1 reads MDHEN; CDR2 reads SYDVKM. This CDR3 region has 15 residues.

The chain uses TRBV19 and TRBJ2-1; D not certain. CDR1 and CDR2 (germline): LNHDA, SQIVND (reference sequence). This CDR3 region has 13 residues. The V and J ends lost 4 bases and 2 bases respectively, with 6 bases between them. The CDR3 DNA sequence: TGTGCCAGTAGTACTTGGACCTACAATGAGCAGTTCTTC. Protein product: CASSTWTYNEQFF.

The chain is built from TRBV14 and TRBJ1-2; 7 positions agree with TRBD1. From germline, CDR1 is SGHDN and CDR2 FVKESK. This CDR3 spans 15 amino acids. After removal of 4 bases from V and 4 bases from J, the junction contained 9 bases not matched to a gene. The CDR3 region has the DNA TGTGCCAGCAGCCTATTAGGGGGCTGGTCCTATGGCTACACCTTC. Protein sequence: CASSLLGGWSYGYTF.

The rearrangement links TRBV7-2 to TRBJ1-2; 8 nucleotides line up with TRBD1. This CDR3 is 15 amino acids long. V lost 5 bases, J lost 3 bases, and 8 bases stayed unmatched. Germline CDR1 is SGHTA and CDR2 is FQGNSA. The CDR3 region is CASSVSTGEDYGYTF. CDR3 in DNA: TGTGCCAGCAGCGTGTCGACAGGGGAAGACTATGGCTACACCTTC. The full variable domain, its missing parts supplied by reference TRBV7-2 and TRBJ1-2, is GAGVSQSPSNKVTEKGKDVELRCDPISGHTALYWYRQSLGQGLEFLIYFQGNSAPDKSGLPSDRFSAERTGGSVSTLTIQRTQQEDSAVYLCASSVSTGEDYGYTFGSGTRLTVV.

Here the CDR3 reads CASSLSKASYTF. CDR3 nucleotide sequence: TGTGCCAGCAGCTTATCGAAGGCGAGCTACACCTTC. The chain combines TRBV7-2 with TRBJ1-2; D remains ambiguous. The germline V gene has CDR1 SGHTA and CDR2 FQGNSA. Trimming stripped 2 bases from V and 9 bases from J, with 10 bases between. The CDR3 loop spans 12 amino acids. Based on the CDR3 plus reference TRBV7-2 and TRBJ1-2, the full variable domain is GAGVSQSPSNKVTEKGKDVELRCDPISGHTALYWYRQSLGQGLEFLIYFQGNSAPDKSGLPSDRFSAERTGGSVSTLTIQRTQQEDSAVYLCASSLSKASYTFGSGTRLTVV.

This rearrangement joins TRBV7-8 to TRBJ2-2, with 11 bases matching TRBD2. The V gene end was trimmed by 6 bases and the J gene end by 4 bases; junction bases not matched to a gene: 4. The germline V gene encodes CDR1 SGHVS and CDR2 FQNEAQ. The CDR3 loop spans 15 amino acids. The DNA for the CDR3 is TGTGCCAGCAGGGACCTAGCGGGGGGCACCGGGGAGCTGTTTTTT. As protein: CASRDLAGGTGELFF.

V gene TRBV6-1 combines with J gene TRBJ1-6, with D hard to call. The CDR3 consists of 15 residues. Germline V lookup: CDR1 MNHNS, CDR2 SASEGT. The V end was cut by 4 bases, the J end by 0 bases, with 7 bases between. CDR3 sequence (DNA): TGTGCCAGCAGTGTCTCTAGCTCCTATAATTCACCCCTCCACTTT. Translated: CASSVSSSYNSPLHF.

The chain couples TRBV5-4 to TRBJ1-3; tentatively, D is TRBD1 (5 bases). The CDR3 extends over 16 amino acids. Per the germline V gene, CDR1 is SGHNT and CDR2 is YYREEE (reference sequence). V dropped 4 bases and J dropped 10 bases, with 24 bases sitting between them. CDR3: CASSPWASGPSGTIYF. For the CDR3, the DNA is TGTGCCAGCAGCCCGTGGGCGTCAGGACCGTCAGGGACCATATATTTT.

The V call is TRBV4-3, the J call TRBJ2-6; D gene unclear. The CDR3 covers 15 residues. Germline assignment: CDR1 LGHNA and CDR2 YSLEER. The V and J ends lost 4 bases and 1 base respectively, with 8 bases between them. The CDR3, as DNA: TGCGCCAGCAGCCCGCAGTGGTCTGGGGCCAACGTCCTGACTTTC. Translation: CASSPQWSGANVLTF.

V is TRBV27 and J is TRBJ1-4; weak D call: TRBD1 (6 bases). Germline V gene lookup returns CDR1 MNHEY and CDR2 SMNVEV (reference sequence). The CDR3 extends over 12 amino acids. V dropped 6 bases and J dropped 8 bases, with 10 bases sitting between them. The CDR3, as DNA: TGTGCCAGCAGCCTAAGGGGGGAAAAACTGTTTTTT. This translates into CASSLRGEKLFF.

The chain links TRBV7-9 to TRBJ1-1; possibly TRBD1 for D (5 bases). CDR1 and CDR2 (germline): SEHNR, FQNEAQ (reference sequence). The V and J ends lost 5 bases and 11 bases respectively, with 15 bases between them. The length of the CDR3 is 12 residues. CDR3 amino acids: CASSPLGEGAFF. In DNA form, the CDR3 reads TGTGCCAGCAGCCCCTTAGGAGAGGGGGCTTTCTTT.

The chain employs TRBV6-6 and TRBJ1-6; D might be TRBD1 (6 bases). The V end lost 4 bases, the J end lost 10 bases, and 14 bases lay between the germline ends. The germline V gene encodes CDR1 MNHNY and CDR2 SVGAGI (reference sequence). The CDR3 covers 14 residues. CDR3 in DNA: TGTGCCAGCAGTTCGGGGGGCGAGTTATCACCCCTCCACTTT. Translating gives CASSSGGELSPLHF.